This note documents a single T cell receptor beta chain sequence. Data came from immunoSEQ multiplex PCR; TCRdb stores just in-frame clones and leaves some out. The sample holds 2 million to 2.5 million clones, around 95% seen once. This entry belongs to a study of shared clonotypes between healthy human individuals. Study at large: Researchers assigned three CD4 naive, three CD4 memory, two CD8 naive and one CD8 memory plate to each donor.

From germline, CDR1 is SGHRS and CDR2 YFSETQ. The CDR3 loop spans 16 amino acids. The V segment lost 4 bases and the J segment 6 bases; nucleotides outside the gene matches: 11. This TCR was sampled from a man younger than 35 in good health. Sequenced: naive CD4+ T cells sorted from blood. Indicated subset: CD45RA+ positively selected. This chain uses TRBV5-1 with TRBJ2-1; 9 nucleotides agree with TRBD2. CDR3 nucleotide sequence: TGCGCCAGCAGCGCGGTGGGGCTAGCGGGACCCAATGAGCAGTTCTTC. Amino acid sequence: CASSAVGLAGPNEQFF.